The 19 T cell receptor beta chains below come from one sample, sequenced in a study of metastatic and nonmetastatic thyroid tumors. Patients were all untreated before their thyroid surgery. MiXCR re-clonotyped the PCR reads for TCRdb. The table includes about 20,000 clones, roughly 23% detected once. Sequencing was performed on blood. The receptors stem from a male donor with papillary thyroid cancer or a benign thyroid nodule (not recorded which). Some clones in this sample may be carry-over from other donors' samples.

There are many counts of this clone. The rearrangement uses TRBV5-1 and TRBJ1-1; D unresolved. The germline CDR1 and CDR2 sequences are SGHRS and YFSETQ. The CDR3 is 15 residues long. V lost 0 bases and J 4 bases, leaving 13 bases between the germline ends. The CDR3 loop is CASSLALGLGTEAFF. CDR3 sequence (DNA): TGCGCCAGCAGCTTGGCCTTAGGTCTAGGCACTGAAGCTTTCTTT.

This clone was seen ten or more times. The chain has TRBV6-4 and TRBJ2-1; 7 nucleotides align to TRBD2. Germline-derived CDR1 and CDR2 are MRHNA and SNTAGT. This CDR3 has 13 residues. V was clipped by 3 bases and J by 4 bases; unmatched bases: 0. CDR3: CASSDSGYNEQFF. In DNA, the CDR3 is TGTGCCAGCAGTGATAGCGGGTACAATGAGCAGTTCTTC.

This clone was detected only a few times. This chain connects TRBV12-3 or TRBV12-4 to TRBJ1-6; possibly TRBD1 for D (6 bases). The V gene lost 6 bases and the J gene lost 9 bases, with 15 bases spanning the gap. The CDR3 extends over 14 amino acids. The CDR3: CASRVWGAGSPLHF. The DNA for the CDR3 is TGTGCCAGCAGGGTGTGGGGGGCTGGTTCACCCCTCCACTTT.

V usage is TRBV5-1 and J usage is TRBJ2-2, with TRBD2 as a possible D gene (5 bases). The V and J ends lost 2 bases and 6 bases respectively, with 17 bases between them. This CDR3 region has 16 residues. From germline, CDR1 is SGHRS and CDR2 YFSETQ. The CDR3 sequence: CASSFSSSYGSGELFF. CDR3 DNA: TGCGCCAGCAGCTTTTCTTCTAGCTACGGCTCCGGGGAGCTGTTTTTT.

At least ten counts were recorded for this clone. CDR3 DNA sequence: TGTGCCAGCAGTCCCAATAGCAATCAGCCCCAGCATTTT. The encoded protein is CASSPNSNQPQHF. The chain links TRBV6-1 to TRBJ1-5; D is unresolved. The CDR3 has 13 amino acids. In germline, CDR1 is MNHNS, CDR2 SASEGT. V shed 5 bases and J shed 0 bases, with 5 bases lying between them.

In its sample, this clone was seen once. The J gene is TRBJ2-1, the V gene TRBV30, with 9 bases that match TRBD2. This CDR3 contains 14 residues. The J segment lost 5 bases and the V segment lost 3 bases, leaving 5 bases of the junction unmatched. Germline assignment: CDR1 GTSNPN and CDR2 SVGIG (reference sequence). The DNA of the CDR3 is TGTGCCTGGAGAAGGCTAGCGGGGAACAATGAGCAGTTCTTC. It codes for CAWRRLAGNNEQFF.

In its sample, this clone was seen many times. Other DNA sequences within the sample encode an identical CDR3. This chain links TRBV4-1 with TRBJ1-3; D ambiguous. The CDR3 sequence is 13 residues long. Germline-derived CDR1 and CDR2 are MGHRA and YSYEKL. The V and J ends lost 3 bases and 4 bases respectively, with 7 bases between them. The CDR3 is CASSQTRGNTIYF. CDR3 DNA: TGCGCCAGCAGCCAGACACGCGGAAACACCATATATTTT.

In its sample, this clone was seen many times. The CDR3 spells CASIGSTGELFF. The CDR3 coding sequence is TGTGCCTCCATAGGTTCAACCGGGGAGCTGTTTTTT. The gene calls are TRBV28 and TRBJ2-2; D unclear. Trimming took off 11 bases at V and 5 bases at J, with 12 bases between the two ends. Germline V CDR1 and CDR2: MDHEN, SYDVKM. This CDR3 contains 12 residues.

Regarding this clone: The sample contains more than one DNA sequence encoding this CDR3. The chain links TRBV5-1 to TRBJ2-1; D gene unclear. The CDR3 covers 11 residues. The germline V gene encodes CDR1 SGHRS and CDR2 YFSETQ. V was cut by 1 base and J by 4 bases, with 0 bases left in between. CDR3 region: CASSLYNEQFF. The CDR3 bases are TGCGCCAGCAGCTTGTACAATGAGCAGTTCTTC.

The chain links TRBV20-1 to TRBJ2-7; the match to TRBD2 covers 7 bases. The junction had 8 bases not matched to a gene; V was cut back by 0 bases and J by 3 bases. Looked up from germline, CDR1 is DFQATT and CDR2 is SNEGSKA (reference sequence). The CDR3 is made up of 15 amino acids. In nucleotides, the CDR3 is TGCAGTGCTAGAGAGACGGGAGGCCGATTCTACGAGCAGTACTTC. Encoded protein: CSARETGGRFYEQYF.

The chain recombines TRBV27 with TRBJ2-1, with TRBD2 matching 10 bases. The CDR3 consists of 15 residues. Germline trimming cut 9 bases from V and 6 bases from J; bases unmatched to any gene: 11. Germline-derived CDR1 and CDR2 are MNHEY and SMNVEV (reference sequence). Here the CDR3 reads CARSKLAGVSNEQFF. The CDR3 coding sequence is TGTGCCAGAAGTAAGCTAGCGGGAGTAAGCAATGAGCAGTTCTTC.

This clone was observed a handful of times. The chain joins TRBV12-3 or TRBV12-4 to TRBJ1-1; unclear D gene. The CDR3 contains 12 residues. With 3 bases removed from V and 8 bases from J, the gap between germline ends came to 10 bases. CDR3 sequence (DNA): TGTGCCAGCAGTTTGTGGTGGCCCGAAGCTTTCTTT. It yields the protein CASSLWWPEAFF.

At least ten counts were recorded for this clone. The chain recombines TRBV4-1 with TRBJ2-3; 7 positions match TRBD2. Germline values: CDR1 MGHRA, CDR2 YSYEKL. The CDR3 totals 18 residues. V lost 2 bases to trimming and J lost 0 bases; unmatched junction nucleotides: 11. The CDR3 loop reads CASSQISGFQSSTDTQYF. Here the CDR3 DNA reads TGCGCCAGCAGCCAAATTAGCGGGTTCCAGTCTAGCACAGATACGCAGTATTTT.

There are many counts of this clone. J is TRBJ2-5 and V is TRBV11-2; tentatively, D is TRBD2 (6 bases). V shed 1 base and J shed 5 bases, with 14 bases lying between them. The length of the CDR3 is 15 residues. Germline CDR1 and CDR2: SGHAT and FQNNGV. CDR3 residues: CASSLGGGSGETQYF. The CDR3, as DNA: TGTGCCAGCAGCTTAGGAGGAGGGAGCGGGGAGACCCAGTACTTC.

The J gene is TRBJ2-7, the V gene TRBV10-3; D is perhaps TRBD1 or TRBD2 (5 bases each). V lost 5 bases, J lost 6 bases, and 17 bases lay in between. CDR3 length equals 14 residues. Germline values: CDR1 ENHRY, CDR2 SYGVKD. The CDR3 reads CAISSGALRFEQYF. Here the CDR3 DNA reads TGTGCCATCAGTTCCGGGGCCCTACGTTTCGAGCAGTACTTC.

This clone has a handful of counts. CDR3 region: CASSMGFHTEAFF. The CDR3 nucleotides are TGTGCCAGTAGTATGGGTTTTCACACTGAAGCTTTCTTT. V gene TRBV19 combines with J gene TRBJ1-1; no definite D call. Looked up from germline, CDR1 is LNHDA and CDR2 is SQIVND (reference sequence). This CDR3 comprises 13 residues. Trimming stripped 3 bases from V and 3 bases from J, with 8 bases between.

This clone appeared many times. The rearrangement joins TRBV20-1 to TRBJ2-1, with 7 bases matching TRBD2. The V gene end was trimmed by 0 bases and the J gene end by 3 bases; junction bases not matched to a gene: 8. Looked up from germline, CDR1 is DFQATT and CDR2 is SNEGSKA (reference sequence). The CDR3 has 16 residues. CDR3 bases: TGCAGTGCTAGAGATCTCCTAGCGGAGGACTACAATGAGCAGTTCTTC. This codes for CSARDLLAEDYNEQFF.

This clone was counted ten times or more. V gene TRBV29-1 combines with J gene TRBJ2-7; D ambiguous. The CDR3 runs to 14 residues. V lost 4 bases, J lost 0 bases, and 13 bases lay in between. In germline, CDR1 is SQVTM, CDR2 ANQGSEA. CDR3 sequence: CSVAGRKSSYEQYF. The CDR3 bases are TGCAGCGTTGCCGGACGCAAAAGCTCCTACGAGCAGTACTTC.

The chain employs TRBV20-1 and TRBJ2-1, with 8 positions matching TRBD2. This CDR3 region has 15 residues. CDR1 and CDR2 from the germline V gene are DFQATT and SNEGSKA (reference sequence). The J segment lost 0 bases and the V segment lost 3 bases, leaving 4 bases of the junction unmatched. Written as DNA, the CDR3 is TGCAGTGCTAGGTGGACTAGCCACTCCTACAATGAGCAGTTCTTC. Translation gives CSARWTSHSYNEQFF.